The clone carrying this T cell receptor (beta chain) was counted between two and nine times. Its target is unknown. Germline CDR1 reads DFQATT; CDR2 reads SNEGSKA (reference sequence). Between the trimmed V and J ends, which lost 3 bases and 4 bases, there was a span of 9 bases. The CDR3 extends over 12 amino acids. Through a sample-barcoded 5' primer and a J-beta primer mix, a second PCR was run for roughly 6 to 11 cycles. Each TCR beta cDNA got a 12-nucleotide random molecular identifier. TCRdb redid the calling of the 5' RACE reads with MiXCR, one entry per CDR3 protein. Seen here are about 1.5 million distinct CDR3 sequences, approximately 38% observed once, and the top ten hold around 8%. This sample was taken from a study of blood T cells in healthy people across ages. General study points: More naive CD4+ cells and higher diversity marked long-lived donors relative to aged donors. TCR beta diversity per million T cells fell roughly linearly with age.

Sequencing input: blood. The clonotype originates from a woman in her late teens or twenties in good health. The chain links TRBV20-1 to TRBJ1-1; unclear D gene. For the CDR3, the DNA is TGCAGTGCTAGCCTTGTAGGCACTGAAGCTTTCTTT. Protein sequence: CSASLVGTEAFF.